The clone carrying this T cell receptor beta chain has more than one count but fewer than ten. This record comes from a study of CD8+ T cells in alopecia areata. In the study overall: Treatment with tofacitinib (6 to 18 months) was followed by 6 months off drug.

Extraction of RNA preceded its reverse transcription into cDNA, which served as the sequencing template. This table comes from immunoSEQ multiplex PCR, and its TCRdb copy is limited to in-frame clones, with some not included. The repertoire holds about 130,000 clones, with 45% to 65% as singletons. Treatment: oral pan-JAK inhibitor, 5-10 mg twice daily. The V gene lost 3 bases and the J gene lost 4 bases, with 9 bases spanning the gap. CDR1 is LGHNA and CDR2 is YNFKEQ in the germline V gene. This CDR3 has 13 amino acids. The starting material was CD8+ T cells sorted from blood, obtained at week 4, from a patient treated with tofacitinib. This TCR was sampled from a human donor with alopecia areata. The chain is built from TRBV4-2 and TRBJ1-1; D remains ambiguous. Here the CDR3 DNA reads TGTGCCAGCAGCCATCTTGAGAGCACTGAAGCTTTCTTT. It codes for CASSHLESTEAFF.